This TCR beta chain was retrieved from a study of cytomegalovirus exposure and HLA in healthy donors. This CDR3 is built from 14 residues. Germline V CDR1 and CDR2: SGHTA, FQGNSA. Trimming took off 4 bases at V and 0 bases at J, with 9 bases between the two ends. Study-wide findings and caveats: The CMV antigen specificity of a few CMV-associated chains was confirmed through in vitro analysis. Reported results showed that the classifier diagnosed cytomegalovirus status with high specificity and sensitivity. Previously analyzed data showed that most TCR beta V segments were productive at a frequency of about 87% or about 30%.

The PCR was carried out with 60 Vbeta primers and 13 Jbeta primers. Original methodology: Per a later analysis, the number of unique TCR beta chains was 75 million to 90 million, of which around 9.9 million were shared. Here immunoSEQ multiplex PCR was the method, and the copy in TCRdb shows in-frame clones only, minus some. The V and J calls and the clone size are those of that table, but D and trimming were determined from the DNA. Here the sample table reports approximately 110,000 clones. In regard to this clone: The antigen is undetermined.

Sequencing was done on a sample of PBMCs. The chain carries TRBV7-2 and TRBJ1-2; no clear D gene. The TCR was taken from a man younger than 35 in good health and CMV-seronegative. The CDR3 bases are TGTGCCAGCAGCTCACACATCGCTAACTATGGCTACACCTTC. Protein product: CASSSHIANYGYTF.